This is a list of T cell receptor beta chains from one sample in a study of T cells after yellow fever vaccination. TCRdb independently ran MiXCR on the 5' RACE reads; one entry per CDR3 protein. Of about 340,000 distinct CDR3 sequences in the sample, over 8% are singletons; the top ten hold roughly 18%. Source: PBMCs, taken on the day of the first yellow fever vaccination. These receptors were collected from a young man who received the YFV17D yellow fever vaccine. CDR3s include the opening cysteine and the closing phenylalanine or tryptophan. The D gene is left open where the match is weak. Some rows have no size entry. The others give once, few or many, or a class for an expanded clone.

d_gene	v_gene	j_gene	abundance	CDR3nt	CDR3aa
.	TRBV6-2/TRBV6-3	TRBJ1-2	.	TGTGCCACCGATACCTTCGACCCAGGGGTCTATGGCTACACCTTC	CATDTFDPGVYGYTF
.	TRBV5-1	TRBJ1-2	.	TGCGCCAGCAGCTTGGCAGGAACTGGCTACACCTTC	CASSLAGTGYTF
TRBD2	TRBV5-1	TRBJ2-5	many	TGCGCCAGCCGGGAGGAGGAGACCCAGTACTTC	CASREEETQYF
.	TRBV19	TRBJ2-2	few	TGTGCCAGTAGTAGAGGACTGCACACCGGGGAGCTGTTTTTT	CASSRGLHTGELFF
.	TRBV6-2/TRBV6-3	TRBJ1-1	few	TGTGCCAGCATTTCTACGGGACACCAGAACACTGAAGCTTTCTTT	CASISTGHQNTEAFF
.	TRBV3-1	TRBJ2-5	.	TGTGCCAGCAGCCAAACCATAGGAGAAGGAGAGACCCAGTACTTC	CASSQTIGEGETQYF
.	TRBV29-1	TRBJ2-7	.	TGCAGCGTCTACTCCTACGAGCAGTACTTC	CSVYSYEQYF
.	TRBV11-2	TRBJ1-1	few	TGTGCCAGCAGAAACCAGATGGGGGGATACACTGAAGCTTTCTTT	CASRNQMGGYTEAFF
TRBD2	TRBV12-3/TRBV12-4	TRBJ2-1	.	TGTGCCAGCAGTTTACTAGCGGGGGGCCCATACAATGAGCAGTTCTTC	CASSLLAGGPYNEQFF
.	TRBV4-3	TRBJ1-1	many	TGCGCCAGCAGCCGCACCTCCGGGGTGGGGGCTTTCTTT	CASSRTSGVGAFF
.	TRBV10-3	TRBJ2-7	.	TGTGCCATCAGGGACTCCTACGAGCAGTACTTC	CAIRDSYEQYF
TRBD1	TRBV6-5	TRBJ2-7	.	TGTGCCAGCAGTTACTCCAACAGGGGGCCGCAGTACTTC	CASSYSNRGPQYF
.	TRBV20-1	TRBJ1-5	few	TGCAGTGCCCCTCGGACGCCGGTTCCTAATCAGCCCCAGCATTTT	CSAPRTPVPNQPQHF
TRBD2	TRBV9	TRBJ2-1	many	TGTGCCAGCAGCGTAGGCCAGCGGGGGGGTGATGGGTACAATGAGCAGTTCTTC	CASSVGQRGGDGYNEQFF
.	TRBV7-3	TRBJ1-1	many	TGTGCCAGCAGCTTAAGTTTGAACACTGAAGCTTTCTTT	CASSLSLNTEAFF
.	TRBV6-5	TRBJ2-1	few	TGTGCCAGCAGTTACGAAGGGGCCGGGGATGAGCAGTTCTTC	CASSYEGAGDEQFF
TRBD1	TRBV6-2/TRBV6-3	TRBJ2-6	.	TGTGCCAGCAGCCCCATCGGGACAGGGTACGGGGCCAACGTCCTGACTTTC	CASSPIGTGYGANVLTF
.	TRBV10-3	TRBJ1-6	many	TGTGCCATCAGTTCAGGGGACTCACCCCTCCACTTT	CAISSGDSPLHF
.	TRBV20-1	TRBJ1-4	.	TGCAGTGTTCAGGGCAGGGTCGGAGAAAAACTGTTTTTT	CSVQGRVGEKLFF
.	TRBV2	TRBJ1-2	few	TGTGCCAGCAGGCTTGAGTCCTGGGACGGCTACACCTTC	CASRLESWDGYTF
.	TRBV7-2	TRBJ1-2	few	TGTGCCAGCAGCTCGGGGGTTAACTATGGCTACACCTTC	CASSSGVNYGYTF
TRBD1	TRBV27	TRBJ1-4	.	TGTGCCAGCAGTTTATGGACAGGGGGCGAGGAAAAACTGTTTTTT	CASSLWTGGEEKLFF
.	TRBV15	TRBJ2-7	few	TGTGCCACCAGTTTTGACAGGACCTACGAGCAGTACTTC	CATSFDRTYEQYF
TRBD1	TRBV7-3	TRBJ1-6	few	TGTGCCAGCAGCCCCGACAGGGGAGATAATTCACCCCTCCACTTT	CASSPDRGDNSPLHF
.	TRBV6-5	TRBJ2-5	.	TGTGCCAGCAGTTACTGGCCCGCAGGGAGCCTTGGGGAGACCCAGTACTTC	CASSYWPAGSLGETQYF
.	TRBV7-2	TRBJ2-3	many	TGTGCCAGCAGCCCCGGAACCGGGGATACGCAGTATTTT	CASSPGTGDTQYF
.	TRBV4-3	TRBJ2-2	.	TGCGCCAGCAGCCAAGAATCAGTCACCGGGGAGCTGTTTTTT	CASSQESVTGELFF
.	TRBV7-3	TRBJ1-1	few	TGTGCCAGCAGCTTGATCGGCGGGGGGAACACTGAAGCTTTCTTT	CASSLIGGGNTEAFF
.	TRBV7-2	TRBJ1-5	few	TGTGCCAGCAGCTTATGGGGGGGCGCCGAACAGCCCCAGCATTTT	CASSLWGGAEQPQHF
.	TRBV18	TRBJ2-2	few	TGTGCCAGCTCACGATACAGGGAAGACGGGGAGCTGTTTTTT	CASSRYREDGELFF
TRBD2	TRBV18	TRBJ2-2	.	TGTGCCAGCTCCGGGCTAGCGGGTGCACCGAACACCGGGGAGCTGTTTTTT	CASSGLAGAPNTGELFF
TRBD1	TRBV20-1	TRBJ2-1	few	TGCAGTGCTAGAGCAAATGAGGGGGCGAGTGAGCAGTTCTTC	CSARANEGASEQFF
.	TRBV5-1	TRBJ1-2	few	TGCGCCAGCAGCTTGGTTTCCGGGCCGACTAACTATGGCTACACCTTC	CASSLVSGPTNYGYTF
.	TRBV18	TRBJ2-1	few	TGTGCCAGCTCACCACGGGGGGGCCTCGACAATGAGCAGTTCTTC	CASSPRGGLDNEQFF
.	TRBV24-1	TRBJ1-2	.	TGTGCCACCAGTGATCCAGGGTCTAACTATGGCTACACCTTC	CATSDPGSNYGYTF
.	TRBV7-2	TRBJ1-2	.	TGTGCCAGCAGCTCCGTTAGGGAGGACTATGGCTACACCTTC	CASSSVREDYGYTF
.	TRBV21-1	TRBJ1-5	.	TGTGCCAGCAGCAAATGGGGGGACCGTCGCGACTATAGCAATCAGCCCCAGCATTTT	CASSKWGDRRDYSNQPQHF
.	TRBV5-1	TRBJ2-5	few	TGCGCCAGCAGCTTGGCAAAGACTACTCAAGAGACCCAGTACTTC	CASSLAKTTQETQYF
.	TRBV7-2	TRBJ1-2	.	TGTGCCAGCAGCTTAGCAGGGGCCGGTAACTATGGCTACACCTTC	CASSLAGAGNYGYTF
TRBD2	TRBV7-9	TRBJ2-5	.	TGTGCCAGCAGCCCCCCCCTAGCGGGGGTGCAAGAGACCCAGTACTTC	CASSPPLAGVQETQYF
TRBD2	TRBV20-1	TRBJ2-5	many	TGCAGTGCTAGACGACGCGGGACTAGCGGGGGGGCCTTGGAGACCCAGTACTTC	CSARRRGTSGGALETQYF
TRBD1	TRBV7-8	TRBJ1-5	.	TGTGCCAGCAGCTTCCGGCCGGGGACAGAGGGCAATCAGCCCCAGCATTTT	CASSFRPGTEGNQPQHF